These 11 T cell receptor beta chains were all obtained from the same sample, sequenced in a study of OX40 agonist ivuxolimab in advanced cancers. Some clones are missing from TCRdb's copy, which holds only in-frame ones; the method was immunoSEQ multiplex PCR. The sample carries tens of thousands of clones, 88% recorded once. Here the sequenced sample was CD4+ or CD8+ T cells sorted from blood, taken in a trial of the OX40 agonist ivuxolimab. All receptors derive from an adult with an advanced solid tumor such as melanoma, head and neck, liver or kidney cancer.

This chain uses TRBV4-2 with TRBJ1-2; D not resolved. The V end was cut by 3 bases, the J end by 0 bases, with 17 bases between. The CDR3 loop spans 17 amino acids. Germline V gene lookup returns CDR1 LGHNA and CDR2 YNFKEQ. The CDR3 loop is CASSQALSVLPNYGYTF. CDR3 DNA: TGTGCCAGCAGCCAGGCCCTCTCAGTCTTACCTAACTATGGCTACACCTTC.

The genes are TRBV10-1 and TRBJ1-1; no definite D call. The V gene's germline CDR1 is WNHNN and CDR2 SYGVQD (reference sequence). V lost 7 bases and J lost 1, with 7 bases in between. The CDR3 has 12 amino acids. This CDR3 reads CASNLGNTEAFF. The CDR3 nucleotides read TGCGCCAGCAACTTAGGGAACACTGAAGCTTTCTTT.

This chain connects TRBV27 to TRBJ2-2; D unresolved. This CDR3 has 14 residues. Per germline, CDR1 MNHEY and CDR2 SMNVEV (reference sequence). The V end was cut by 1 base, the J end by 6 bases, with 9 bases between. CDR3 loop: CASSLLVYAGELFF. Here the CDR3 DNA reads TGTGCCAGCAGTTTATTAGTATACGCCGGGGAGCTGTTTTTT.

The gene calls are TRBV11-1 and TRBJ2-6, with D maybe TRBD1 (5 bases). The V gene's germline CDR1 is SGHAT and CDR2 FQDESV (reference sequence). V dropped 1 base and J dropped 2 bases, with 9 bases sitting between them. There are 16 residues in the CDR3. CDR3 DNA sequence: TGTGCCAGCAGCTTAGGACCAGGGACTGGGGCCAACGTCCTGACTTTC. Protein sequence: CASSLGPGTGANVLTF.

DNA for the CDR3: TGTGCCAGCGGGCTCGGCTACGAGCAGTACTTC. This codes for CASGLGYEQYF. V and J are TRBV7-6 and TRBJ2-7; D remains unclear. CDR3 length: 11 amino acids. Looked up from germline, CDR1 is SGHVS and CDR2 is FNYEAQ. V was pared by 8 bases and J by 3 bases, with 8 bases between.

This chain links TRBV28 with TRBJ1-1; tentatively, D is TRBD1 (5 bases). Germline V gene lookup returns CDR1 MDHEN and CDR2 SYDVKM. The CDR3 totals 15 residues. Trimming took 5 bases from V and 0 from J, leaving 13 bases between them. The CDR3 region is CASSLGPGLNTEAFF. CDR3 in DNA: TGTGCCAGCAGTCTGGGGCCAGGGTTGAACACTGAAGCTTTCTTT.

The gene calls are TRBV4-1 and TRBJ1-1; D might be TRBD1 (6 bases). Between the trimmed V and J ends, which lost 0 bases and 4 bases, there was a span of 15 bases. The CDR3 sequence is 16 residues long. The germline gives CDR1 MGHRA, CDR2 YSYEKL. The DNA for the CDR3 is TGCGCCAGCAGCCAAGATTCGTCGGGGGCGCGCACTGAAGCTTTCTTT. Its translation is CASSQDSSGARTEAFF.

This chain links TRBV27 with TRBJ2-7; 11 bases match TRBD2. The germline gives CDR1 MNHEY, CDR2 SMNVEV (reference sequence). This CDR3 spans 16 amino acids. After removal of 3 bases from V and 4 bases from J, the junction contained 8 bases not matched to a gene. The CDR3 protein is CASSFLSGRAGYEQYF. For the CDR3, the DNA is TGTGCCAGCAGTTTCCTTAGCGGGAGGGCCGGGTACGAGCAGTACTTC.

The rearrangement uses TRBV6-5 and TRBJ1-2; D unresolved. The V end lost 5 bases, the J end lost 4 bases, and 17 bases lay between the germline ends. There are 15 residues in the CDR3. The germline V gene has CDR1 MNHEY and CDR2 SVGAGI. The CDR3 coding sequence is TGTGCCAGCAGTCCACTCGACCTGACCTCCTATGGCTACACCTTC. Its protein product is CASSPLDLTSYGYTF.

The V gene is TRBV6-1, the J gene TRBJ2-1; maybe TRBD1 (6 bases). V lost 3 bases and J 4 bases, leaving 10 bases between the germline ends. Germline CDR1 reads MNHNS; CDR2 reads SASEGT. The CDR3 extends over 14 amino acids. DNA of the CDR3: TGTGCCAGCAGTGATTGGACAGAGTACAATGAGCAGTTCTTC. Amino acid sequence: CASSDWTEYNEQFF.

This rearrangement joins TRBV19 to TRBJ2-7, with 11 bases aligning to TRBD1. Germline loops: CDR1 LNHDA, CDR2 SQIVND (reference sequence). The J segment lost 5 bases and the V segment lost 5 bases, leaving 2 bases of the junction unmatched. This CDR3 contains 13 residues. The chain's CDR3 is CASSRTGGNEQYF. The DNA for the CDR3 is TGTGCCAGTAGTCGGACAGGGGGCAACGAGCAGTACTTC.